The 20 T cell receptor beta chains below were found in one sample sequenced in a study of shared clonotypes between healthy human individuals. CD45RO-negative, CCR7-selected cells formed the naive CD8 fraction, which excluded terminally differentiated effector memory CD45RA+ cells. Produced via immunoSEQ multiplex PCR; TCRdb's table is partial and in-frame only. Among 2 million to 2.5 million clones listed, about 95% were seen once. What was sequenced was naive CD8+ T cells sorted from blood. These receptors came from a man younger than 30 in good health.

V usage is TRBV13 and J usage is TRBJ2-7; TRBD2 might be the D (6 bases). CDR1 and CDR2 from the germline V gene are PRHDT and FYEKMQ (reference sequence). This CDR3 comprises 15 residues. The ends were cut back, 0 bases at V and 2 bases at J, with 11 bases in the middle. The CDR3 DNA sequence: TGTGCCAGCAGCTTAGGGAGGGGAGGAGCCTACGAGCAGTACTTC. Its translation: CASSLGRGGAYEQYF. The full variable domain, with the rest looked up from reference TRBV13 and TRBJ2-7, is AAGVIQSPRHLIKEKRETATLKCYPIPRHDTVYWYQQGPGQDPQFLISFYEKMQSDKGSIPDRFSAQQFSDYHSELNMSSLELGDSALYFCASSLGRGGAYEQYFGPGTRLTVT.

The chain employs TRBV19 and TRBJ2-1, with D perhaps TRBD1 (6 bases). Trimming removed 8 bases from V and 7 bases from J, with 21 bases in between. The CDR3 length is 15 residues. Germline V gene lookup returns CDR1 LNHDA and CDR2 SQIVND (reference sequence). The CDR3 sequence: CASHGRDTLLNEQFF. DNA for the CDR3: TGTGCCAGTCACGGACGGGACACCCTTCTTAATGAGCAGTTCTTC.

The chain couples TRBV9 to TRBJ2-7; D call uncertain. This CDR3 is built from 15 residues. Germline V gene sequence: CDR1 SGDLS, CDR2 YYNGEE. The germline V and J ends were trimmed by 0 bases and 2 bases, with 12 bases remaining between them. CDR3 sequence: CASSVGQALPYEQYF. CDR3 sequence (DNA): TGTGCCAGCAGCGTAGGGCAGGCCCTCCCCTACGAGCAGTACTTC.

This chain joins TRBV9 and TRBJ2-3; D gene unclear. V was pared by 0 bases and J by 5 bases, with 16 bases between. Germline CDR1 and CDR2: SGDLS and YYNGEE. The CDR3 covers 16 residues. The CDR3 DNA is TGTGCCAGCAGCGTAGGTCCGGGTGCCGTTGGAGATACGCAGTATTTT. Protein sequence: CASSVGPGAVGDTQYF.

The chain employs TRBV7-9 and TRBJ2-7, with 7 bases aligning to TRBD1. The trim removed 1 base at V and 1 base at J, leaving 10 bases unmatched. From germline, CDR1 is SEHNR and CDR2 FQNEAQ (reference sequence). The CDR3 is made up of 17 amino acids. The CDR3 region is CASSLVLRQGGSYEQYF. For the CDR3, the DNA is TGTGCCAGCAGCTTAGTGTTGCGACAGGGTGGTTCCTACGAGCAGTACTTC.

This chain joins TRBV5-1 and TRBJ1-6; D gene ambiguous. Trimming shortened V by 0 bases and J by 5 bases, and 9 bases separated the two germline ends. CDR1 and CDR2 from the germline V gene are SGHRS and YFSETQ. The CDR3 is 15 residues long. The CDR3 DNA reads TGCGCCAGCAGCTTGGGCGGAATGCATAATTCACCCCTCCACTTT. Protein: CASSLGGMHNSPLHF.

To note about this clone: A junction end diverges from the germline sequence, so it may reflect a read error. The chain is built from TRBV27 and TRBJ2-7; TRBD1 aligns across 9 bases. The CDR3 runs 13 residues. CDR1 and CDR2 from the germline V gene are MNHEY and SMNVEV (reference sequence). CDR3 DNA sequence: TGTGCCAGCAGTCCCCGCGGGGGACAGGGAAGGGTCTTC. Translation gives CASSPRGGQGRVF.

CDR3 region: CASSLDSGEFTYEQYF. CDR3 sequence (DNA): TGTGCCAGCAGCTTAGATAGCGGGGAGTTTACCTACGAGCAGTACTTC. The V call is TRBV11-2, the J call TRBJ2-7; 8 bases map to TRBD2. Unmatched junction bases numbered 6, after V lost 0 bases and J lost 2 bases. Looked up from germline, CDR1 is SGHAT and CDR2 is FQNNGV. The CDR3 totals 16 residues.

The rearrangement uses TRBV7-9 and TRBJ2-6, with 7 bases lining up with TRBD1. Germline trimming cut 3 bases from V and 2 bases from J; bases unmatched to any gene: 1. Germline assignment: CDR1 SEHNR and CDR2 FQNEAQ (reference sequence). This CDR3 region has 15 residues. As DNA, the CDR3 is TGTGCCAGCAGCTTCCAGGGGGCTGGGGCCAACGTCCTGACTTTC. It encodes CASSFQGAGANVLTF.

A word on this clone: This CDR3 is also generated by other DNA sequences in the sample. The chain employs TRBV6-5 and TRBJ2-7; D might be TRBD1 (5 bases). The CDR3 length is 13 residues. Trimming left V 5 bases short and J 2 bases short, with 10 bases between. Looked up from germline, CDR1 is MNHEY and CDR2 is SVGAGI. CDR3 DNA: TGTGCCAGCAGTCCGACAGAGGCCTACGAGCAGTACTTC. Translating it yields CASSPTEAYEQYF.

The sample holds one count of this clone. The chain couples TRBV7-2 to TRBJ2-7, with D possibly being TRBD1 or TRBD2 (5 bases each). Germline V CDR1 and CDR2: SGHTA, FQGNSA. With 6 bases removed from V and 0 bases from J, the gap between germline ends came to 15 bases. The CDR3 runs to 15 residues. The CDR3 is CASRTGTFSSYEQYF. In DNA, the CDR3 is TGTGCCAGCAGGACCGGGACGTTTAGCTCCTACGAGCAGTACTTC.

The rearrangement joins TRBV30 to TRBJ2-3; TRBD2 might be the D (5 bases). CDR3 size: 15 residues. Trimming took off 1 base at V and 0 bases at J, with 11 bases between the two ends. Germline V lookup: CDR1 GTSNPN, CDR2 SVGIG (reference sequence). The CDR3 protein is CAWSGSSGSTDTQYF. For the CDR3, the DNA is TGTGCCTGGAGTGGTTCCAGCGGTAGCACAGATACGCAGTATTTT.

The rearrangement uses TRBV7-6 and TRBJ2-7, with D tentatively TRBD1 (5 bases). Germline CDR1 and CDR2: SGHVS and FNYEAQ. V lost 1 base, J lost 0 bases, and 10 bases lay in between. The CDR3 has 15 amino acids. The CDR3 loop reads CASSLEQGSSYEQYF. The DNA for the CDR3 is TGTGCCAGCAGCTTAGAGCAGGGAAGCTCCTACGAGCAGTACTTC.

Concerning this clone itself: Other DNA variants within this sample encode the same CDR3. The chain couples TRBV5-6 to TRBJ2-5, with 8 bases aligning to TRBD1. The CDR3 extends over 14 amino acids. The germline V gene encodes CDR1 SGHDT and CDR2 YYEEEE. The V segment lost 0 bases and the J segment 5 bases; nucleotides outside the gene matches: 3. The CDR3 sequence: CASSLAGGVETQYF. The CDR3 DNA reads TGTGCCAGCAGCTTGGCAGGGGGCGTGGAGACCCAGTACTTC.

The J gene is TRBJ2-7, the V gene TRBV4-3; D remains unclear. Germline V gene data show CDR1 as LGHNA and CDR2 as YSLEER. The CDR3 spans 15 residues. Trimming shortened V by 0 bases and J by 2 bases, and 11 bases separated the two germline ends. CDR3 sequence: CASSQDWTLAYEQYF. The CDR3 DNA reads TGCGCCAGCAGCCAAGATTGGACGTTAGCCTACGAGCAGTACTTC.

The chain uses TRBV5-8 and TRBJ2-2; the match to TRBD1 covers 10 bases. Germline-derived CDR1 and CDR2 are SGHTS and YDEGEE. V shed 3 bases and J 4 bases; nucleotides not matched to a gene: 9. CDR3 length equals 17 residues. CDR3 nucleotides: TGTGCCAGCAGCTGGACCGTCGGGACAGGGGCCACCGGGGAGCTGTTTTTT. Protein: CASSWTVGTGATGELFF.

The V call is TRBV7-9, the J call TRBJ2-5; maybe TRBD2 (6 bases). In germline, CDR1 is SEHNR, CDR2 FQNEAQ (reference sequence). Trimming removed 6 bases at V and 5 bases at J, with 16 bases between. The CDR3 totals 14 residues. The CDR3 nucleotides read TGTGCCAGCAGTCCCGGAGGGGTGGATGAGACCCAGTACTTC. Its translation: CASSPGGVDETQYF.

The chain has TRBV4-3 and TRBJ2-2; D not resolved. Between the trimmed V and J ends, which lost 1 base and 3 bases, there was a span of 6 bases. Per germline, CDR1 LGHNA and CDR2 YSLEER. The CDR3 runs 14 residues. The CDR3 sequence: CASSQGFYTGELFF. CDR3 nucleotides: TGCGCCAGCAGCCAAGGTTTTTACACCGGGGAGCTGTTTTTT.

This clone was counted once. The chain employs TRBV5-1 and TRBJ2-5, with no clear D. Trimming took 5 bases from V and 2 from J, leaving 4 bases between them. CDR3 length: 11 residues. The V gene's germline CDR1 is SGHRS and CDR2 YFSETQ. The CDR3 DNA sequence: TGCGCCAGCAGGTCTCAAGAGACCCAGTACTTC. Amino acids: CASRSQETQYF.

V gene TRBV4-3 combines with J gene TRBJ2-3; TRBD2 agrees at 8 bases. Germline loops: CDR1 LGHNA, CDR2 YSLEER. This CDR3 is built from 16 residues. V gave up 3 bases and J gave up 3 bases; unmatched junction bases: 8. The CDR3 coding sequence is TGCGCCAGCAGCCAGAGCGGGAGCGTTTTTACAGATACGCAGTATTTT. It is translated as CASSQSGSVFTDTQYF.